The rows below give T cell receptor beta chains drawn from one sample of a study of control samples from healthy donors and cancer patients. Only in-frame clones appear in the TCRdb table, and some are missing; sequencing was by immunoSEQ multiplex PCR. The sample lists 150,000 or so clones, 85% to 95% occurring once. The source material was blood. These TCRs come from a man aged 35 to 55 in good health. Each CDR3 is given with its conserved first and last residue. Fields, in order: D gene, V gene, J gene, clone size, CDR3 protein, CDR3 DNA. The D gene is left open where the match is weak. Expanded clones get a size class; other rows say once, few or many, or leave the size out.

D: TRBD2
V: TRBV7-6
J: TRBJ2-1
size: .
CDR3: CASSPGTSGVSYNEQFF
DNA: TGTGCCAGCAGCCCGGGGACTAGCGGGGTCTCCTACAATGAGCAGTTCTTC

D: .
V: TRBV5-6
J: TRBJ1-1
size: once
CDR3: CASSLRDTPDTEAFF
DNA: TGTGCCAGCAGCCTACGGGACACCCCGGATACTGAAGCTTTCTTT

D: .
V: TRBV7-9
J: TRBJ1-4
size: .
CDR3: CASSSAGGKDVEKLFF
DNA: TGTGCCAGCAGCTCCGCCGGGGGGAAGGATGTGGAAAAACTGTTTTTT

D: .
V: TRBV7-9
J: TRBJ1-2
size: .
CDR3: CASSTDALRAGYTF
DNA: TGTGCCAGCAGCACCGACGCCCTGAGGGCTGGCTACACCTTC

D: .
V: TRBV24-1
J: TRBJ1-2
size: .
CDR3: CATSDWTAYGYTF
DNA: TGTGCCACCAGTGATTGGACAGCCTATGGCTACACCTTC

D: .
V: TRBV5-1
J: TRBJ1-1
size: once
CDR3: CASSSLPQGEGTEAFF
DNA: TGCGCCAGCAGCTCCCTCCCTCAGGGCGAGGGGACTGAAGCTTTCTTT

D: .
V: TRBV29-1
J: TRBJ1-1
size: .
CDR3: CSVEAQGRLNTEAFF
DNA: TGCAGCGTTGAAGCGCAGGGACGGCTGAACACTGAAGCTTTCTTT

D: TRBD1
V: TRBV6-5
J: TRBJ1-6
size: .
CDR3: CASSFRTGGHNSPLHF
DNA: TGTGCCAGCAGTTTTCGGACAGGGGGCCATAATTCACCCCTCCACTTT

D: .
V: TRBV11-2
J: TRBJ1-5
size: .
CDR3: CASSLGRGQPQHF
DNA: TGTGCCAGCAGCTTAGGGAGGGGCCAGCCCCAGCATTTT

D: .
V: TRBV15
J: TRBJ2-5
size: .
CDR3: CAAAIGGVETQYF
DNA: TGTGCCGCGGCCATAGGGGGTGTTGAGACCCAGTACTTC

D: .
V: TRBV13
J: TRBJ1-6
size: .
CDR3: CASSLGLAGTPLF
DNA: TGTGCCAGCAGCTTAGGATTAGCTGGGACCCCGTTATTT

D: TRBD1
V: TRBV10-1
J: TRBJ2-7
size: .
CDR3: CASSGGQGYEQYF
DNA: TGCGCCAGCAGTGGTGGACAGGGCTACGAGCAGTACTTC

D: .
V: TRBV5-1
J: TRBJ2-3
size: .
CDR3: CASSSVMIMDTQYF
DNA: TGCGCCAGCAGCTCCGTCATGATAATGGATACGCAGTATTTT

D: .
V: TRBV5-6
J: TRBJ1-5
size: .
CDR3: CASSGTVSNQPQHF
DNA: TGTGCCAGCAGCGGGACGGTGAGCAATCAGCCCCAGCATTTT

D: .
V: TRBV12-3/TRBV12-4
J: TRBJ1-5
size: few
CDR3: CASSLYSNQPQHF
DNA: TGTGCCAGCAGTTTATATAGCAATCAGCCCCAGCATTTT

D: .
V: TRBV27
J: TRBJ2-7
size: .
CDR3: CASSLGPPWEQYF
DNA: TGTGCCAGCAGTCTCGGACCCCCCTGGGAGCAGTACTTC

D: .
V: TRBV6-2/TRBV6-3
J: TRBJ1-2
size: .
CDR3: CASSYDGNYGYTF
DNA: TGTGCCAGCAGTTACGACGGAAACTATGGCTACACCTTC

D: .
V: TRBV11-2
J: TRBJ2-2
size: .
CDR3: CASRTLIPGHVDTGELLF
DNA: TGTGCCAGCAGAACCCTTATTCCTGGGCACGTAGACACCGGGGAGCTGCTTTTT

D: .
V: TRBV18
J: TRBJ2-1
size: .
CDR3: CASSPRAEPLPSSYNEQFF
DNA: TGTGCCAGCTCACCACGCGCGGAGCCACTACCTAGCTCCTACAATGAGCAGTTCTTC

D: .
V: TRBV7-2
J: TRBJ2-1
size: .
CDR3: CASSLVRLQGSYNEQFF
DNA: TGTGCCAGCAGCTTAGTTCGGTTACAGGGCTCCTACAATGAGCAGTTCTTC

D: .
V: TRBV5-4
J: TRBJ2-2
size: .
CDR3: CASSLAGTGELFF
DNA: TGTGCCAGCAGCTTGGCCGGCACCGGGGAGCTGTTTTTT

D: .
V: TRBV28
J: TRBJ1-4
size: .
CDR3: CASRNRAREGEKLFF
DNA: TGTGCCAGCAGAAATCGGGCCCGGGAGGGGGAAAAACTGTTTTTT

D: .
V: TRBV6-6
J: TRBJ1-6
size: .
CDR3: CASSYAYNSPLHF
DNA: TGTGCCAGCAGTTACGCCTATAATTCACCCCTCCACTTT

D: TRBD1
V: TRBV2
J: TRBJ2-3
size: .
CDR3: CASSRQGEDTQYF
DNA: TGTGCCAGCAGTCGACAGGGGGAGGATACGCAGTATTTT

D: .
V: TRBV27
J: TRBJ2-7
size: .
CDR3: CASSLDSTYEQYF
DNA: TGTGCCAGCAGTTTAGACAGTACCTACGAGCAGTACTTC

D: .
V: TRBV10-3
J: TRBJ1-3
size: .
CDR3: CAISEADLSGNTIYF
DNA: TGTGCCATCAGTGAAGCGGACCTTTCTGGAAACACCATATATTTT

D: .
V: TRBV24-1
J: TRBJ2-1
size: .
CDR3: CATRGSSYNEQFF
DNA: TGTGCCACCAGGGGTAGCTCCTACAATGAGCAGTTCTTC

D: TRBD1
V: TRBV6-5
J: TRBJ1-6
size: .
CDR3: CASSLLGQNSPLHF
DNA: TGTGCCAGCAGCTTACTGGGACAGAATTCACCCCTCCACTTT

D: TRBD2
V: TRBV24-1
J: TRBJ2-7
size: .
CDR3: CATSEGSGGSYEQYF
DNA: TGTGCCACCAGTGAAGGTAGCGGGGGCTCCTACGAGCAGTACTTC

D: TRBD1
V: TRBV27
J: TRBJ1-5
size: .
CDR3: CASSVQGYYNQPQHF
DNA: TGTGCCAGCAGTGTACAGGGGTATTACAATCAGCCCCAGCATTTT

D: TRBD2
V: TRBV9
J: TRBJ2-2
size: .
CDR3: CASSPTAGEGGELFF
DNA: TGTGCCAGCAGCCCGACTGCGGGGGAGGGCGGGGAGCTGTTTTTT

D: .
V: TRBV29-1
J: TRBJ1-1
size: .
CDR3: CSGGRNTEAFF
DNA: TGCAGCGGGGGACGGAACACTGAAGCTTTCTTT

D: .
V: TRBV4-2
J: TRBJ1-6
size: .
CDR3: CASSQVGGGGSPLHF
DNA: TGTGCCAGCAGCCAAGTTGGTGGGGGGGGATCACCCCTCCACTTT

D: .
V: TRBV4-1
J: TRBJ1-1
size: .
CDR3: CASSQTLVDPNTEAFF
DNA: TGCGCCAGCAGCCAAACCCTAGTGGACCCGAACACTGAAGCTTTCTTT

D: .
V: TRBV24-1
J: TRBJ1-1
size: .
CDR3: CATSDPNSAEAFF
DNA: TGTGCCACCAGTGATCCGAATTCGGCTGAAGCTTTCTTT

D: .
V: TRBV28
J: TRBJ1-1
size: once
CDR3: CASRQNRVGDTEAFF
DNA: TGTGCCAGCAGACAAAACAGGGTTGGGGACACTGAAGCTTTCTTT

D: .
V: TRBV6-2/TRBV6-3
J: TRBJ2-2
size: .
CDR3: CASSYSGADTGELFF
DNA: TGTGCCAGCAGTTATTCAGGGGCGGACACCGGGGAGCTGTTTTTT

D: TRBD2
V: TRBV7-2
J: TRBJ2-3
size: .
CDR3: CASSPQTSGGDTQYF
DNA: TGTGCCAGCAGCCCTCAGACTAGCGGGGGAGATACGCAGTATTTT

D: .
V: TRBV6-6
J: TRBJ2-7
size: .
CDR3: CASSYSTALPEQYF
DNA: TGTGCCAGCAGTTACTCGACGGCTCTCCCCGAGCAGTACTTC

D: .
V: TRBV5-1
J: TRBJ2-7
size: once
CDR3: CASSLEDSDEQYF
DNA: TGCGCCAGCAGCTTGGAAGACAGCGACGAGCAGTACTTC

D: .
V: TRBV6-6
J: TRBJ1-1
size: .
CDR3: CASSSLQGTNTEAFF
DNA: TGTGCCAGCAGTTCGCTACAGGGAACCAACACTGAAGCTTTCTTT

D: .
V: TRBV4-1
J: TRBJ2-3
size: .
CDR3: CASSLNTDTQYF
DNA: TGCGCCAGCAGCCTTAATACAGATACGCAGTATTTT

D: TRBD1
V: TRBV6-5
J: TRBJ1-1
size: .
CDR3: CATSQGANTEAFF
DNA: TGTGCCACCTCTCAGGGGGCGAACACTGAAGCTTTCTTT